The 16 T cell receptor beta chains presented below share a single source sample, sequenced in a study of cytomegalovirus exposure and HLA in healthy donors. This PCR relied on a set of 60 Vbeta primers and 13 Jbeta primers. Profiled with immunoSEQ multiplex PCR; TCRdb holds only in-frame clones, not every one. This sample has under 200,000 clones, with approximately 12% found just once. The sample comprised PBMCs. The receptors derive from a man aged 50 to 59 in good health and CMV-seropositive.

V usage is TRBV7-9 and J usage is TRBJ1-2; 7 positions match TRBD1. The CDR3 covers 13 residues. Germline CDR1 SEHNR, CDR2 FQNEAQ (reference sequence). Trimming removed 3 bases from V and 6 bases from J; junction bases left unmatched: 4. CDR3 region: CASSFTGVDGYTF. The CDR3 region has the DNA TGTGCCAGCAGCTTTACAGGGGTCGATGGCTACACCTTC.

This clone has only a few counts. The chain has TRBV4-3 and TRBJ2-1, with 9 bases lining up with TRBD2. The CDR3 length is 16 residues. The V gene end was trimmed by 3 bases and the J gene end by 4 bases; junction bases not matched to a gene: 7. Germline loops: CDR1 LGHNA, CDR2 YSLEER. The CDR3 DNA follows: TGCGCCAGCAGCCAGTCAGAGCGGGGGGCTTACAATGAGCAGTTCTTC. The encoded protein is CASSQSERGAYNEQFF.

This clone was counted between two and nine times. V gene TRBV5-4 combines with J gene TRBJ1-4; 10 positions agree with TRBD1. CDR1 is SGHNT and CDR2 is YYREEE in the germline V gene (reference sequence). The CDR3 runs to 14 residues. The V and J ends lost 3 bases and 6 bases, in that order; junction bases with no gene match: 2. The CDR3 coding sequence is TGTGCCAGCAGCTATGGGACAGGGGATGAAAAACTGTTTTTT. It is translated as CASSYGTGDEKLFF.

This clone has just a few counts. The chain links TRBV6-4 to TRBJ2-2; weak D call: TRBD1 (6 bases). The CDR3 contains 17 residues. Deletions cut 2 bases from V and 6 bases from J, with 19 bases between. CDR1 and CDR2 from the germline V gene are MRHNA and SNTAGT. CDR3 coding DNA: TGTGCCAGCAGTGACACCTGGGCAGGGGTTGGTTCCGGGGAGCTGTTTTTT. Translating it yields CASSDTWAGVGSGELFF.

This clone was counted between two and nine times. The chain employs TRBV4-3 and TRBJ2-2; the D gene is possibly TRBD2 (5 bases). The CDR3 has 15 amino acids. Trimming left V 2 bases short and J 7 bases short, with 14 bases between. Looked up from germline, CDR1 is LGHNA and CDR2 is YSLEER. As DNA, the CDR3 is TGCGCCAGCAGCCAATCGTGGGTACGGGGCGGGGAGCTGTTTTTT. This encodes CASSQSWVRGGELFF.

The rearrangement links TRBV6-5 to TRBJ1-6; D is ambiguous. V lost 6 bases and J lost 13, with 13 bases in between. The CDR3 has 12 amino acids. From germline, CDR1 is MNHEY and CDR2 SVGAGI. The CDR3 protein is CASSSLNSPLHF. The DNA for the CDR3 is TGTGCCAGCAGCTCCTTAAACTCCCCCCTCCACTTT.

This clone occurred a few times. The rearrangement uses TRBV4-2 and TRBJ1-6; 8 bases align to TRBD1. This CDR3 comprises 15 residues. Per germline, CDR1 LGHNA and CDR2 YNFKEQ. The V and J ends lost 3 bases and 5 bases, in that order; junction bases with no gene match: 3. The DNA of the CDR3 is TGTGCCAGCAGCCAGGAGGGACAGGATAATTCACCCCTCCACTTT. This gives the protein CASSQEGQDNSPLHF.

This clone has just a few counts. The V gene is TRBV4-2, the J gene TRBJ2-1; 10 bases agree with TRBD2. This CDR3 comprises 15 residues. With V trimmed by 4 bases and J by 4 bases, 4 bases remained unmatched. Germline values: CDR1 LGHNA, CDR2 YNFKEQ. In DNA form, the CDR3 reads TGTGCCAGCAGCCCAGCGGGGGGGGTTTACAATGAGCAGTTCTTC. It codes for CASSPAGGVYNEQFF.

Notes on this clone: A junction end diverges from the germline sequence, so it may reflect a read error. The rearrangement joins TRBV18 to TRBJ1-3; D is perhaps TRBD1 (5 bases). CDR1 KGHSH and CDR2 LQKENI come from the germline V gene. CDR3 length: 14 amino acids. The CDR3 DNA sequence: TGTGCCAGCTCCCCACAGGAGGGAAGGGACACCATATATTTT. It codes for CASSPQEGRDTIYF.

V is TRBV13 and J is TRBJ1-5; D unresolved. The ends were cut back, 0 bases at V and 0 bases at J, with 6 bases in the middle. The CDR3 length is 15 residues. Germline V CDR1 and CDR2: PRHDT, FYEKMQ (reference sequence). The CDR3 protein is CASSLGPYSNQPQHF. The CDR3, as DNA: TGTGCCAGCAGCTTAGGTCCCTATAGCAATCAGCCCCAGCATTTT.

This clone was seen only a few times. The chain is built from TRBV6-5 and TRBJ1-5; possible D gene TRBD1, 6 bases. Trimming took off 6 bases at V and 7 bases at J, with 16 bases between the two ends. Germline CDR1 reads MNHEY; CDR2 reads SVGAGI. The CDR3 sequence is 14 residues long. The CDR3, as DNA: TGTGCCAGCAGAAGGAATCTCCAGGGGCAGCCCCAGCATTTT. Its protein is CASRRNLQGQPQHF.

The rearrangement uses TRBV13 and TRBJ1-1; D gene uncertain. Trimming took 5 bases from V and 1 from J, leaving 8 bases between them. This CDR3 has 13 amino acids. Per germline, CDR1 PRHDT and CDR2 FYEKMQ (reference sequence). CDR3: CASSPRSNTEAFF. The CDR3 nucleotides are TGTGCCAGCAGCCCCCGGTCGAACACTGAAGCTTTCTTT. The complete variable domain, with remaining parts taken from reference TRBV13 and TRBJ1-1, reads AAGVIQSPRHLIKEKRETATLKCYPIPRHDTVYWYQQGPGQDPQFLISFYEKMQSDKGSIPDRFSAQQFSDYHSELNMSSLELGDSALYFCASSPRSNTEAFFGQGTRLTVV.

This clone was counted between two and nine times. The chain combines TRBV7-8 with TRBJ2-3; unclear D gene. The germline CDR1 and CDR2 sequences are SGHVS and FQNEAQ. The V end was cut by 5 bases, the J end by 4 bases, with 13 bases between. The CDR3 has 14 amino acids. The CDR3 DNA reads as TGTGCCAGCAGCCCTCTGAGCGTCCCAGATACGCAGTATTTT. Translating gives CASSPLSVPDTQYF.

This clone was seen ten or more times. This chain connects TRBV9 to TRBJ1-3; D remains ambiguous. Trimming shortened V by 6 bases and J by 4 bases, and 20 bases separated the two germline ends. Per the germline V gene, CDR1 is SGDLS and CDR2 is YYNGEE. There are 16 residues in the CDR3. The CDR3 spells CASTKEGHWGGNTIYF. Here the CDR3 DNA reads TGTGCCAGCACTAAAGAGGGCCATTGGGGAGGAAACACCATATATTTT.

This clone was seen a few times. The chain employs TRBV28 and TRBJ2-7, with TRBD1 as a possible D gene (5 bases). This CDR3 has 12 amino acids. V was pared by 6 bases and J by 4 bases, with 10 bases between. CDR1 is MDHEN, CDR2 SYDVKM, per germline. CDR3 sequence: CASRSQGYEQYV. CDR3 sequence (DNA): TGTGCCAGCAGGTCCCAGGGTTACGAGCAGTACGTC.

This chain joins TRBV7-3 and TRBJ2-2, with 7 positions matching TRBD2. The CDR3 consists of 16 residues. The germline gives CDR1 SGHTA, CDR2 FQGTGA. Trimming took 0 bases from V and 4 from J; bases not matched to a gene: 5. This CDR3 is CASSLTASGLTGELFF. CDR3 DNA sequence: TGTGCCAGCAGCTTAACTGCTAGCGGCCTCACCGGGGAGCTGTTTTTT.